This TCR beta chain was documented in a study of beta chain features in type 1 diabetes. The V end was cut by 2 bases, the J end by 7 bases, with 10 bases between. The CDR3 covers 13 residues. Per the germline V gene, CDR1 is SGHAT and CDR2 is FQNNGV. For this clone: The antigen is undetermined.

Findings and caveats of the study: Patients with type 1 diabetes showed fewer VDJ junction insertions and more deletions.

Reverse transcription of all isolated RNA meant that expressed TCRB transcripts were sequenced. Libraries were prepared by immunoSEQ multiplex PCR; TCRdb keeps only in-frame clonotypes and omits some of them. Found here are around 400,000 clones, about 12% of them singletons; the top ten hold approximately 0.015%. The chain carries TRBV11-2 and TRBJ2-3, with a possible D match to TRBD2 (6 bases). The clonotype was recovered from a man aged 18 to 30 in good health. The specimen was naive CD4+ T cells from blood. The chain's CDR3 is CASSLRDLNTQYF. CDR3 sequence (DNA): TGTGCCAGCAGCTTACGGGACTTGAATACGCAGTATTTT.